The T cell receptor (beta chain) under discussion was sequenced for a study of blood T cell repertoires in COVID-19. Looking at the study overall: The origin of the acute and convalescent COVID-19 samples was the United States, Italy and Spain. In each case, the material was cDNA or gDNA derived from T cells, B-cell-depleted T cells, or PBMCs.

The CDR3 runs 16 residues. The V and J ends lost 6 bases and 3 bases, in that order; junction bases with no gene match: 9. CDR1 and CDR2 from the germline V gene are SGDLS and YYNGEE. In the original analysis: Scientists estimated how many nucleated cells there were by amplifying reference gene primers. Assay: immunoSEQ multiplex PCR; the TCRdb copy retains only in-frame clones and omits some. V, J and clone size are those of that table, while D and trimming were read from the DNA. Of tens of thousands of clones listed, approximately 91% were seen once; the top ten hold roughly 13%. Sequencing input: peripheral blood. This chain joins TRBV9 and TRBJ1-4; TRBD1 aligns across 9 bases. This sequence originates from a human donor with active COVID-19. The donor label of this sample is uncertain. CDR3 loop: CASTPDRGPPNEKLFF. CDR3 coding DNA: TGTGCCAGCACACCGGACAGGGGTCCCCCTAATGAAAAACTGTTTTTT.